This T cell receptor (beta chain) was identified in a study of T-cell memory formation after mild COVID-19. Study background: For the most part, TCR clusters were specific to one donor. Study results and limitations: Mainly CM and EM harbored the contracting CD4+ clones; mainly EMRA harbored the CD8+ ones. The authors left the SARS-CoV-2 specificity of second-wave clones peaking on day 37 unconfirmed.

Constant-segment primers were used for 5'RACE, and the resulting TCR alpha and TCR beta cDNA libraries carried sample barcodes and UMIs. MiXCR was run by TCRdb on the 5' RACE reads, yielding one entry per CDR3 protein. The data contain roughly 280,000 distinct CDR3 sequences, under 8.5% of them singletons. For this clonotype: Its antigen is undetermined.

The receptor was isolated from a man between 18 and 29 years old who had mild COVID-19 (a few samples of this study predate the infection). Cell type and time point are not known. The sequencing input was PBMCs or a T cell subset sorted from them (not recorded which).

CDR3 residues: CATSEWRSYEQYV. As DNA, the CDR3 is TGTGCCACCAGTGAATGGAGATCCTACGAGCAGTACGTC. The V call is TRBV24-1, the J call TRBJ2-7; D not certain. Germline V gene lookup returns CDR1 KGHDR and CDR2 SFDVKD. Trimming left V 4 bases short and J 1 base short, with 7 bases between. The CDR3 runs 13 residues.